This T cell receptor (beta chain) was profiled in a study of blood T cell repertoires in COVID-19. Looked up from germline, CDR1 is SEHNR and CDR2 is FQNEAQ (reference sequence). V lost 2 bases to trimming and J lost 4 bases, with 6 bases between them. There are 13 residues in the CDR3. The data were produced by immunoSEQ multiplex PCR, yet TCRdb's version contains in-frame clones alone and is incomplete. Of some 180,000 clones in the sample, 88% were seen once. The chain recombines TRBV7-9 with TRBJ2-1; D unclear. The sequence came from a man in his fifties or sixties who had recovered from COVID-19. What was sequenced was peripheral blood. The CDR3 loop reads CASSLTQYNEQFF. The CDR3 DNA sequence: TGTGCCAGCAGCTTAACCCAGTACAATGAGCAGTTCTTC.